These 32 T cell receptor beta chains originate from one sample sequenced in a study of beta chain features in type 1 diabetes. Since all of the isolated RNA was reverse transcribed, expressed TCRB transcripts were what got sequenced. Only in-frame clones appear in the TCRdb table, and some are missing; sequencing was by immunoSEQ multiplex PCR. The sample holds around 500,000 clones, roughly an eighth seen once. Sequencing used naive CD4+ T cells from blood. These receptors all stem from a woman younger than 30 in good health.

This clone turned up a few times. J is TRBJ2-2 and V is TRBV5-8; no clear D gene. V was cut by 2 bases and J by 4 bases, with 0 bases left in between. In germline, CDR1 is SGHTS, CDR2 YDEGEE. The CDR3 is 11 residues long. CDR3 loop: CASSFTGELFF. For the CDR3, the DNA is TGTGCCAGCAGCTTCACCGGGGAGCTGTTTTTT. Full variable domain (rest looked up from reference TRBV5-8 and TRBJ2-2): EAGVTQSPTHLIKTRGQQATLRCSPISGHTSVYWYQQALGLGLQFLLWYDEGEERNRGNFPPRFSGRQFPNYSSELNVNALELEDSALYLCASSFTGELFFGEGSRLTVL.

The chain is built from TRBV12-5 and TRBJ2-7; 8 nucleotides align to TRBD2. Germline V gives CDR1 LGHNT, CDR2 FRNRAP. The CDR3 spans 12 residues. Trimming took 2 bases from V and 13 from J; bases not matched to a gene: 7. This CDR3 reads CASGLLAGPSYF. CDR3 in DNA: TGTGCTAGTGGTTTGTTAGCGGGACCTTCTTACTTC.

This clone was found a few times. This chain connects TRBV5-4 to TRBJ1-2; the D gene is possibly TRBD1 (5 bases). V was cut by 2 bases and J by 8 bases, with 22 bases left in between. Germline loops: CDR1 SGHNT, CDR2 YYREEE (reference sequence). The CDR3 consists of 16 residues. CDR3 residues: CASSLLDRGPQRGYTF. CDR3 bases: TGTGCCAGCAGCTTATTAGACCGGGGCCCTCAGCGCGGCTACACCTTC.

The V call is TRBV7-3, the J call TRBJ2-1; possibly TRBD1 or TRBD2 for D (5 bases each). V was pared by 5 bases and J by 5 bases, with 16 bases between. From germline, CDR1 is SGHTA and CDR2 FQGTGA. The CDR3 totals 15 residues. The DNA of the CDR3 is TGTGCCAGCAGCGCCCGGGACCGGCACAACAATGAGCAGTTCTTC. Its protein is CASSARDRHNNEQFF.

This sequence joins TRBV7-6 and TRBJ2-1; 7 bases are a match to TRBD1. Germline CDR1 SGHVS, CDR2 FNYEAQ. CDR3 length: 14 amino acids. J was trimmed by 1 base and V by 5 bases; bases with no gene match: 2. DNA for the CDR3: TGTGCCAGCAGCCAGGGACAGTCCTACAATGAGCAGTTCTTC. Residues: CASSQGQSYNEQFF. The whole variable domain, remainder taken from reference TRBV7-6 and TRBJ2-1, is GAGVSQSPRYKVTKRGQDVALRCDPISGHVSLYWYRQALGQGPEFLTYFNYEAQQDKSGLPNDRFSAERPEGSISTLTIQRTEQRDSAMYRCASSQGQSYNEQFFGPGTRLTVL.

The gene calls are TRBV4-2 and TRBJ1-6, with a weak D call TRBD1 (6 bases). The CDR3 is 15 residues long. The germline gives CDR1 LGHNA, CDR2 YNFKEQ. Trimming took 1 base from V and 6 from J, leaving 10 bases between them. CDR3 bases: TGTGCCAGCAGCCAAGTCTCCAGGGGTAATTCACCCCTCCACTTT. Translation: CASSQVSRGNSPLHF.

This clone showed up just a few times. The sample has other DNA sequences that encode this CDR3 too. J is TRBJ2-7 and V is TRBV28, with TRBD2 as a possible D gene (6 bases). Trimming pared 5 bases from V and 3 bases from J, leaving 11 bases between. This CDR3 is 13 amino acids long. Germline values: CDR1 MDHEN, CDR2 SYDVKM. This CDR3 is CASSTAGSYEQYV. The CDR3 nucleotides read TGTGCCAGCAGTACGGCGGGAAGCTACGAGCAGTACGTC.

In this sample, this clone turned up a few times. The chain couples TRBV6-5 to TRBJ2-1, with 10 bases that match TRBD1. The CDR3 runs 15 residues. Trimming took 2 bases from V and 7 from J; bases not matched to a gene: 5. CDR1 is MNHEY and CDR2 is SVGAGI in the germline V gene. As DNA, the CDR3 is TGTGCCAGCAGTTACGCCTGGACAGGGGGGAATGAGCAGTTCTTC. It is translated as CASSYAWTGGNEQFF.

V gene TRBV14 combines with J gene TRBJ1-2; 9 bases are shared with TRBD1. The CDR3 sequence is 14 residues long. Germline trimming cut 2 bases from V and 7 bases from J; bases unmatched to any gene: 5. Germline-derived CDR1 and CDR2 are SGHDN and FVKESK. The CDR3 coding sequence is TGTGCCAGCAGCCAATTGGACAGGGGAGGTGGCTACACCTTC. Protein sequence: CASSQLDRGGGYTF.

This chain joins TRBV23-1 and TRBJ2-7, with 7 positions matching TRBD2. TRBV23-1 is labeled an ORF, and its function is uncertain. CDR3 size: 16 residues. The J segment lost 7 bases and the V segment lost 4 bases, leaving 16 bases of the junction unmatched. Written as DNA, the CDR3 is TGCGCCAGCAGTCCAAAGAAGGGGAGGGGCCCCTTAGAGCAGTACTTC. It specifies CASSPKKGRGPLEQYF.

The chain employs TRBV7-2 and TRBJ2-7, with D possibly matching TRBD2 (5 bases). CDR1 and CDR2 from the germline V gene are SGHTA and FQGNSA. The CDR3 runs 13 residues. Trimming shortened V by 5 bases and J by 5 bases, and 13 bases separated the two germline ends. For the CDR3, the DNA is TGTGCCAGCAGCCCCAAGGCGGGTAACGAGCAGTACGTC. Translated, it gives CASSPKAGNEQYV.

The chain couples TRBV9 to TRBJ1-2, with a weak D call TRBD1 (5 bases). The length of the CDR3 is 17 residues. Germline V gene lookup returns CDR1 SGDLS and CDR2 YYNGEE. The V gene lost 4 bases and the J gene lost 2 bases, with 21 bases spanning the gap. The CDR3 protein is CASSPAPQGTGNYGYTF. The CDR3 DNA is TGTGCCAGCAGCCCGGCGCCGCAGGGTACTGGGAACTATGGCTACACCTTC.

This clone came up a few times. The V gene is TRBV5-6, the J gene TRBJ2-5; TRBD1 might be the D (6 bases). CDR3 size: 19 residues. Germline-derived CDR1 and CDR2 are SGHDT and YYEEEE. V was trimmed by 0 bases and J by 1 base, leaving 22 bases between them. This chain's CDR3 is CASSLVLHTGTQIQETQYF. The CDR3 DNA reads TGTGCCAGCAGCTTGGTCCTCCATACAGGGACCCAGATCCAAGAGACCCAGTACTTC.

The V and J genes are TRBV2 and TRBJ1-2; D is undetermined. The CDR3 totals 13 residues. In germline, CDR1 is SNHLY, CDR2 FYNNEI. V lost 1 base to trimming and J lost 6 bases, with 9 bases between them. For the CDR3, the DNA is TGTGCCAGCAGTGAAGGGATAGAGAATGGCTACACCTTC. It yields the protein CASSEGIENGYTF.

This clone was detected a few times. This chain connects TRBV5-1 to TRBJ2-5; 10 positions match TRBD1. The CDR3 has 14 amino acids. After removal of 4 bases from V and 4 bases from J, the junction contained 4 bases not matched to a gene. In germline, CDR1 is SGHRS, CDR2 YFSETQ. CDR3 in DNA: TGCGCCAGCAGCCCGGGGACAGGGGCAGAGACCCAGTACTTC. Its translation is CASSPGTGAETQYF.

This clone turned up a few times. The CDR3, as DNA: TGTGCCAGCAGTGACTCGGCTACCGGGGCCAACGTCCTGACTTTC. It codes for CASSDSATGANVLTF. The chain links TRBV6-4 to TRBJ2-6; D unresolved. The germline gives CDR1 MRHNA, CDR2 SNTAGT. The V gene lost 0 bases and the J gene lost 4 bases, with 7 bases spanning the gap. The CDR3 sequence is 15 residues long.

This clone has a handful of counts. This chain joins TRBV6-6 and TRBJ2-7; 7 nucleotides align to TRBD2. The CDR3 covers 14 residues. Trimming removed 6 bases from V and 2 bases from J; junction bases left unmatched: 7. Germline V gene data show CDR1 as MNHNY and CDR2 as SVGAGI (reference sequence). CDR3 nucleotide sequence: TGTGCCAGCAGGAAGGGCGGGGGAGCCTACGAGCAGTACGTC. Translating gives CASRKGGGAYEQYV.

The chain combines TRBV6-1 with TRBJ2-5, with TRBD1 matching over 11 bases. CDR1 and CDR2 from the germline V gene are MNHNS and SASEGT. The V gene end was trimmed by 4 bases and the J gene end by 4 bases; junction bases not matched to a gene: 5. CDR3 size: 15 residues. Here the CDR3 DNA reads TGTGCCAGCAGTGCCGGGACAGGGGGTCCAGAGACCCAGTACTTC. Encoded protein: CASSAGTGGPETQYF.

CDR3 in DNA: TGCGCCAGCAGCCAAGTCACCACGAAAGAAAAACTGTTTTTT. Amino acid sequence: CASSQVTTKEKLFF. The chain uses TRBV4-3 and TRBJ1-4, with D uncertain. Per germline, CDR1 LGHNA and CDR2 YSLEER. The CDR3 runs 14 residues. Trimming pared 1 base from V and 8 bases from J, leaving 11 bases between.

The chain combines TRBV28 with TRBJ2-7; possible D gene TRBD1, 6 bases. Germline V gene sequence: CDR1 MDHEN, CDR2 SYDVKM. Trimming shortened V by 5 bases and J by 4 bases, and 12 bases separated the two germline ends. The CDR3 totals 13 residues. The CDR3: CASSVTGLYEQYV. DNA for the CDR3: TGTGCCAGCAGTGTTACAGGGTTGTACGAGCAGTACGTC.

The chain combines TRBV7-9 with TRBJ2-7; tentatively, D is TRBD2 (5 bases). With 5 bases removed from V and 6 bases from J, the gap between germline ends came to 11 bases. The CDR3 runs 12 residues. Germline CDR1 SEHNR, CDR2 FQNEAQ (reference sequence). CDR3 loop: CASSRTDLEQYF. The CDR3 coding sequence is TGTGCCAGCAGCCGGACTGACCTCGAGCAGTACTTC.

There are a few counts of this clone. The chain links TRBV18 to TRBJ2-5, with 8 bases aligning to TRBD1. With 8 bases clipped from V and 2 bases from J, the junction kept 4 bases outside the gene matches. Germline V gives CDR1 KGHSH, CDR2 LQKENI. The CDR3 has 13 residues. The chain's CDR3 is CASRTGNQETQYF. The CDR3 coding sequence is TGTGCCAGCCGGACAGGGAATCAAGAGACCCAGTACTTC.

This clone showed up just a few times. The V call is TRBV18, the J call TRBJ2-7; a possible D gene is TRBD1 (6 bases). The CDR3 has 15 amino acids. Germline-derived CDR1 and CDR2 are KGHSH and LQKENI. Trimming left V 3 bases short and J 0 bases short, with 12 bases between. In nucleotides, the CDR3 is TGTGCCAGCTCACCTGGGACATTAAGCTCCTACGAGCAGTACGTC. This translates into CASSPGTLSSYEQYV.

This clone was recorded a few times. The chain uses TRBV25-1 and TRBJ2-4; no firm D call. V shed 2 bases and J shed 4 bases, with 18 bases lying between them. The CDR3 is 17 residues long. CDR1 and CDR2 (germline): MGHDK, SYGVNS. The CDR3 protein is CASSEASSRWSKNIQYF. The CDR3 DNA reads TGTGCCAGCAGTGAAGCCTCCTCTAGATGGTCAAAAAACATTCAGTACTTC.

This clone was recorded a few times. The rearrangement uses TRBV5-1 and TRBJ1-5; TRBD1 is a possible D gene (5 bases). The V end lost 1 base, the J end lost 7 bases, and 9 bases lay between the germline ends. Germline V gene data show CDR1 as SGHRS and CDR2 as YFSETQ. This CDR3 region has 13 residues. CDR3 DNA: TGCGCCAGCAGCTTGACAGGAGACCAGCCCCAGCATTTT. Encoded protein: CASSLTGDQPQHF.

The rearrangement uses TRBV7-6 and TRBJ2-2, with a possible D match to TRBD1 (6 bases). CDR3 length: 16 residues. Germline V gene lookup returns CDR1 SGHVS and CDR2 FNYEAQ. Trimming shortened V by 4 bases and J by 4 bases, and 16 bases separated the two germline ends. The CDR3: CASSSDGDTRTGELFF. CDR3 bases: TGTGCCAGCAGCTCAGATGGGGACACACGCACCGGGGAGCTGTTTTTT.

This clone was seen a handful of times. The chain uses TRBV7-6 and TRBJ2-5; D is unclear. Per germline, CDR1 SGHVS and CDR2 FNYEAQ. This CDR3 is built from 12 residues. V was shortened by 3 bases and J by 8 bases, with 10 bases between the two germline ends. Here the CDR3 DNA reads TGTGCCAGCAGCTTGGAGCATGGAACCCAGTACTTC. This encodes CASSLEHGTQYF.

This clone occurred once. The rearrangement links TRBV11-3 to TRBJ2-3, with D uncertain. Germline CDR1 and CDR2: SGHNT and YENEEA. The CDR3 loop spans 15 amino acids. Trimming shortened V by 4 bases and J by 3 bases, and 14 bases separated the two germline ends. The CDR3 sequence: CASSSLGGLTDTQYF. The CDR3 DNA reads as TGTGCCAGCAGCTCCCTCGGCGGATTAACAGATACGCAGTATTTT.

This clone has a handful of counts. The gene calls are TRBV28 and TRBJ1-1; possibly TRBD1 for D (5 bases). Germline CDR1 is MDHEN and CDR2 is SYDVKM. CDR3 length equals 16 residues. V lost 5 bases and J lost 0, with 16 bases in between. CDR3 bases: TGTGCCAGCAGTCAAAGGGGAGGCGGTTTGAACACTGAAGCTTTCTTT. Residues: CASSQRGGGLNTEAFF.

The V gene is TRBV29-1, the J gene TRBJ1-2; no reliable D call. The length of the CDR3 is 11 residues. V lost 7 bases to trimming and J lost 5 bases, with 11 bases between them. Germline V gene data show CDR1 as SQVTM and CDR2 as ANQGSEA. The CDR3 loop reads CSATGGYGYTF. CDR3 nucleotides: TGCAGCGCAACGGGAGGGTATGGCTACACCTTC.

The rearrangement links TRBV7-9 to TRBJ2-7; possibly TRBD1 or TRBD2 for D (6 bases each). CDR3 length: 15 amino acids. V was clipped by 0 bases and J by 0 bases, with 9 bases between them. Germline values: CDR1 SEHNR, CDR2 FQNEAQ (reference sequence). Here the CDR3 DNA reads TGTGCCAGCAGCTTAGCAGGGGGGCACTCCTACGAGCAGTACGTC. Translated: CASSLAGGHSYEQYV.

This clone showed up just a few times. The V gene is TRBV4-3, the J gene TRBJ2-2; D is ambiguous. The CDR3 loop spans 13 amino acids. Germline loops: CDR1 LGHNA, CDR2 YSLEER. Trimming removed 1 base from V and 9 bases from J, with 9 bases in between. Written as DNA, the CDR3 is TGCGCCAGCAGCCAAGCTCTGGGGTGGGAGCTGTTTTTT. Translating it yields CASSQALGWELFF.